This T cell receptor beta chain was documented in a study of T-cell reconstitution after alpha-beta-depleted transplantation in children. Many counts were recorded for this clonotype. Its antigen is still unknown. Study-wide points: After transplant, at about two months, alpha-beta T cells were reportedly derived from several hundred expanded graft clones. Fresh T-cell production supplied most of the T-cell counts and diversity seen one year after transplant. Surviving recipient T cells and thymic progenitors accounted for the high day-60 TCRbeta diversity observed in some patients.

CDR3 length: 17 residues. Germline loops: CDR1 MNHEY, CDR2 SVGAGI. V lost 5 bases and J lost 4; bases outside the gene matches: 13. For TCRbeta, the library was prepared with unique molecular identifiers. TCRdb reprocessed the PCR reads with MiXCR, giving one entry per CDR3 protein. The sample holds approximately 70,000 distinct CDR3 sequences, 4.9% seen once. The sequence came from a boy younger than two who had a stem cell transplant for acute myeloid leukemia, so the T cells may come from the graft donor. Material: PBMCs, mostly from graft donor cells, obtained 180 days after TCRalphabeta/CD19-depleted stem cell transplant. V usage is TRBV6-5 and J usage is TRBJ2-2, with TRBD1 matching 7 bases. The CDR3 DNA sequence: TGTGCCAGCAGTCCCCGGGACAGAGCTCGAGGCACCGGGGAGCTGTTTTTT. It encodes CASSPRDRARGTGELFF.